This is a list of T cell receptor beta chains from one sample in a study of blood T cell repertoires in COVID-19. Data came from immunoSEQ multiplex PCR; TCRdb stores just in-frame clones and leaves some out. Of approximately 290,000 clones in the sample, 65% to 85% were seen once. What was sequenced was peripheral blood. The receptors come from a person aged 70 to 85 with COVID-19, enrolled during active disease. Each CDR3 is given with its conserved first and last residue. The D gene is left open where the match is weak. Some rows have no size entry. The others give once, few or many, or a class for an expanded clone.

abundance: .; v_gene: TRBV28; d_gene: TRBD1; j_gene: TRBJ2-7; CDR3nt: TGTGCCAGCAGTTTAGGGACAGGTTCTCCTTATGGCGAGCAGTACTTC; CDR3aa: CASSLGTGSPYGEQYF
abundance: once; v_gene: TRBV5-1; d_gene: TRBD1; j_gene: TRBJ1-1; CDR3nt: TGCGCCAGCAGCCGACAGGGCGGGAACACTGAAGCTTTCTTT; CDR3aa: CASSRQGGNTEAFF
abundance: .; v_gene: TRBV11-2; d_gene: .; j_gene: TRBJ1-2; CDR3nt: TGTGCCAGCAGCTTAGACTACAGGTCCAACTATGGCTACACCTTC; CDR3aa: CASSLDYRSNYGYTF
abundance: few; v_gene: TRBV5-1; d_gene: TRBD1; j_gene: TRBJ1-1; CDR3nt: TGCGCCAGCAGCTCAGGGGGACAGCTTGAAGCTTTCTTT; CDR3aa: CASSSGGQLEAFF
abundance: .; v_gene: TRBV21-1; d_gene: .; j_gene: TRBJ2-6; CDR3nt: TGTGCCAGCAGCAAAGGAGGGGGCGCTGGGGCCAACGTCCTGACTTTC; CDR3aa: CASSKGGGAGANVLTF
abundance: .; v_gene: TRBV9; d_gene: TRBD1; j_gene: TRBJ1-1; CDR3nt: TGTGCCAGCAGCGTTGCAGGGGGTCGATCTGAAGCTTTCTTT; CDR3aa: CASSVAGGRSEAFF
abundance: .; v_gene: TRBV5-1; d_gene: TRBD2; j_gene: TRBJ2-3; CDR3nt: TGCGCCAGCAGCGAGCCTTTAGCGGGTAGCACAGATACGCAGTATTTT; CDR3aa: CASSEPLAGSTDTQYF
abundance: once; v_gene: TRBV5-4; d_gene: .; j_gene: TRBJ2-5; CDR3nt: TGTGCCAGCAGCCCCAAGGGTGGGGCGCAAGAGACCCAGTACTTC; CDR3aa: CASSPKGGAQETQYF
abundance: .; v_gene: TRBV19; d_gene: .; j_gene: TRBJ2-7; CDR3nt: TGTGCCAGTAGTATAGATCTCCGGGGTAGGGCCGAGCAGTACTTC; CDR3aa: CASSIDLRGRAEQYF
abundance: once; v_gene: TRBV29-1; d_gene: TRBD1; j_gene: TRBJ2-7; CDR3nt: TGCAGCGCTAGGGGGACAGGGACCTACTACGAGCAGTACTTC; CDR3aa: CSARGTGTYYEQYF
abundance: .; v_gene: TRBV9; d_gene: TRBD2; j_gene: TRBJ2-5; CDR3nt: TGTGCCAGCAGCACCAGCCCAGCGGGGGGGGCAGAGACCCAGTACTTC; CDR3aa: CASSTSPAGGAETQYF
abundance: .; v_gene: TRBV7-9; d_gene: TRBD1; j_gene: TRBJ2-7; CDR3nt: TGTGCCAGCAGCTTAGTTTTTGGACAGGGGGTACACGAGCAGTACTTC; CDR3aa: CASSLVFGQGVHEQYF
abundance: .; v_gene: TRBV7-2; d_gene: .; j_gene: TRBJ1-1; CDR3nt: TGTGCCAGCAGCTTTCTCGGGAGGGATGGTGAAGCTTTCTTT; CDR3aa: CASSFLGRDGEAFF
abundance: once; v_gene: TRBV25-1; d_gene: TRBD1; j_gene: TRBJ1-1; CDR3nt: TGTGCCAGCAGTCCGGGACAGGGGTATAGTGGTACTGAAGCTTTCTTT; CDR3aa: CASSPGQGYSGTEAFF
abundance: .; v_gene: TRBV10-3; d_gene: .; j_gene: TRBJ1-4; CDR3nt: TGTGCCATCAGTGACAGGGGAACTAATGAAAAACTGTTTTTT; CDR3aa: CAISDRGTNEKLFF
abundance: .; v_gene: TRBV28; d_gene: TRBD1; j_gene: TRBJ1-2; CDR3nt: TGTGCCAGCAGTTCCCCCAGGGGGGCCCAAAACTATGGCTACACCTTC; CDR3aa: CASSSPRGAQNYGYTF
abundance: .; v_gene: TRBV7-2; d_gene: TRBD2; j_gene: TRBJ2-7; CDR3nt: TGTGCCAGCAGCTCGGAAAGCGGGAGTTCGGCGTGGCAGTACTTC; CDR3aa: CASSSESGSSAWQYF
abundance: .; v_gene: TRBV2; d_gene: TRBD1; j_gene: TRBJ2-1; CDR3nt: TGTGCCAGCAAAAGGTCACCGGGACAGGGGTACTACAATGAGCAGTTCTTC; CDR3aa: CASKRSPGQGYYNEQFF
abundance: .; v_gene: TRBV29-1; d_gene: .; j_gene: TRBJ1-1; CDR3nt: TGCAGCGTCTTTCCGCCAGGGCTGGTTACTGAAGCTTTCTTT; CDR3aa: CSVFPPGLVTEAFF
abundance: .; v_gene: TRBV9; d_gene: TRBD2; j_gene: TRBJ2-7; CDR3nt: TGTGCCAGCAGCGCGGATTTTTGGTACGGACTAGCAGCCAGCCGCAACTACGAGCAGTACTTC; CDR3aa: CASSADFWYGLAASRNYEQYF
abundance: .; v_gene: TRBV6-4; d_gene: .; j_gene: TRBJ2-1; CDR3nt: TGTGCCAGCAGTGACCGGGACAACAATGAGCAGTTCTTC; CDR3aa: CASSDRDNNEQFF
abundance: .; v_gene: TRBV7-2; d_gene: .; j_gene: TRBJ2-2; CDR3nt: TGTGCCAGCAGCAAACTAGTTACCGGGGAGCTGTTTTTT; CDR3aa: CASSKLVTGELFF
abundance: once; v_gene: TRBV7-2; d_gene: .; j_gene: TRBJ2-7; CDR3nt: TGTGCCAGCATCCAGGCCCCCGGGGCCTACGAGCAGTACTTC; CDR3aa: CASIQAPGAYEQYF
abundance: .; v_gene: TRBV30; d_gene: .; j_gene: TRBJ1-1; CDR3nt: TGTGCCTGGAGTGGTGTAGCCCGGAACACTGAAGCTTTCTTT; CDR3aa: CAWSGVARNTEAFF
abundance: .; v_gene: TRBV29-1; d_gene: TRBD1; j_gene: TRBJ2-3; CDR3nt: TGCAGCGTTGGGGACAGGGTATTCACAGATACGCAGTATTTT; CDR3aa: CSVGDRVFTDTQYF
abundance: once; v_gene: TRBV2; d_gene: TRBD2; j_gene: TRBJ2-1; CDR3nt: TGTGCCAGCAGTCAACTAGCGGGGGGGTGGGATGAGCAGTTCTTC; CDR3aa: CASSQLAGGWDEQFF
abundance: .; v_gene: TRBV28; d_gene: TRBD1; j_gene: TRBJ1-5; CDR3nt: TGTGCCAGCAGTTCCGGGACAGTAAGCAATCAGCCCCAGCATTTT; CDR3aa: CASSSGTVSNQPQHF
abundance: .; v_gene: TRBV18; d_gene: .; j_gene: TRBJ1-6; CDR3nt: TGTGCCAGCTCACCGGGTGCACCGACTGCTAATTCACCCCTCCACTTT; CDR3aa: CASSPGAPTANSPLHF
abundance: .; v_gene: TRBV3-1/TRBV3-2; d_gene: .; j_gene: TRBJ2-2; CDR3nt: TGTGCCAGCAGCCAAGATGCGGTCAGGAACACCGGGGAGCTGTTTTTT; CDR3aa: CASSQDAVRNTGELFF
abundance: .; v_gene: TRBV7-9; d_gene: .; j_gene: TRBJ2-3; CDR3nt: TGTGCCAGCAGCCAAAACTGGGATACGCAGTATTTT; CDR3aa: CASSQNWDTQYF
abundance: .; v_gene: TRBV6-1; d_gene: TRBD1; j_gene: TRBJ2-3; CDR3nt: TGTGCCAGCAGTCCGTCACGAGGGGGCTCAGATACGCAGTATTTT; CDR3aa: CASSPSRGGSDTQYF
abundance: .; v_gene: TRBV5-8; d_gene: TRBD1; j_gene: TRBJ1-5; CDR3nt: TGTGCCAGCAGCTCCGGGACAGGGGGCTACAATCAGCCCCAGCATTTT; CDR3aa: CASSSGTGGYNQPQHF
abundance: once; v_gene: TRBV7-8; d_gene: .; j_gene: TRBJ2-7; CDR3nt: TGTGCCAGCAGCTTAGTGTCAGGGATCGTCCGCGCCGAGCAGTACTTC; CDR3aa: CASSLVSGIVRAEQYF
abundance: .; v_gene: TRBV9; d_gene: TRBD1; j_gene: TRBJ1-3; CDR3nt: TGTGCCAGCAGCGTAGATAACAGGGGGTCTTCGAACACCATATATTTT; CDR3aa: CASSVDNRGSSNTIYF
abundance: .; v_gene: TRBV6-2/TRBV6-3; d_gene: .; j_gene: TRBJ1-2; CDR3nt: TGTGCCAGCAGCGAACGGGGGGACTATGGCTACACCTTC; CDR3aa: CASSERGDYGYTF
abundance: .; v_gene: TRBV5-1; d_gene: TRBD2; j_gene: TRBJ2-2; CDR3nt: TGCGCCAGCAATGTGCGGGAGCCTATTGGGGAGCTGTTTTTT; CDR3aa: CASNVREPIGELFF
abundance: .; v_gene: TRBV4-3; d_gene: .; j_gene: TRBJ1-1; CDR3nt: TGCGCCAGCAGCCAAGCCGACAATTTGAACACTGAAGCTTTCTTT; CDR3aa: CASSQADNLNTEAFF
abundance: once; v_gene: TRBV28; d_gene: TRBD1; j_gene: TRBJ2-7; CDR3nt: TGTGCCAGCAGCACCTTCGACAGGGCTAAGGTCGAGCAGTACTTC; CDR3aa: CASSTFDRAKVEQYF
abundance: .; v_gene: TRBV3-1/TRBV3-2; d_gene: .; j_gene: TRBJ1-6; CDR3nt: TGTGCCAGCAGCCAAGGGGCTGGTGGCAACAATTCACCCCTCCACTTT; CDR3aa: CASSQGAGGNNSPLHF
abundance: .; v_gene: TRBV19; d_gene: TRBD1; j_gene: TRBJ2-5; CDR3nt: TGTGCCAGTAGTATAGCTAAACAGGGGCAAGAGACCCAGTACTTC; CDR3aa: CASSIAKQGQETQYF
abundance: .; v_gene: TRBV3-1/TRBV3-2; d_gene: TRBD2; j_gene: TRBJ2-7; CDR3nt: TGTGCCAGCAGCCAAGATCTAGCGGGAGTAAGCGAGCAGTACTTC; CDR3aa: CASSQDLAGVSEQYF
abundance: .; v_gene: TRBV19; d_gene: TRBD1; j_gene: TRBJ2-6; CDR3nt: TGTGCCAGTAGCTCCCGGGACAGGGGGCGGTCTGGGGCCAACGTCCTGACTTTC; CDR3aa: CASSSRDRGRSGANVLTF
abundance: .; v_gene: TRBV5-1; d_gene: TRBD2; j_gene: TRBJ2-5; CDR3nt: TGCGCCAGCAGCTTGGCCCCCCTTGGGCTAGCGGGAGTTCGTGAGCAAGAGACCCAGTACTTC; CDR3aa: CASSLAPLGLAGVREQETQYF
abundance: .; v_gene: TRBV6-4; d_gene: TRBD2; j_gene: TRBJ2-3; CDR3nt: TGTGCCAGCAGTGACTCGAGCCGGGGGGTCGGGGATACGCAGTATTTT; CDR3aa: CASSDSSRGVGDTQYF
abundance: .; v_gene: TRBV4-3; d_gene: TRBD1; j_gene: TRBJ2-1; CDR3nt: TGCGCCAGCAGCCAAGTTTTAGGGACAGGGGCGGGAGTCTCCTACAATGAGCAGTTCTTC; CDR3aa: CASSQVLGTGAGVSYNEQFF
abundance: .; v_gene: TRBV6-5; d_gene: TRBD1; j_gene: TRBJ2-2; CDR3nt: TGTGCCAGCAAACGGACAGGGGATTCCGGGGAGCTGTTTTTT; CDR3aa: CASKRTGDSGELFF
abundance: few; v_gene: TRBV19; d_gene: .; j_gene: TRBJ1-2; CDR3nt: TGTGCCAGTAGTATCACCTTGAGGTCGCCAAACTATGGCTACACCTTC; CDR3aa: CASSITLRSPNYGYTF
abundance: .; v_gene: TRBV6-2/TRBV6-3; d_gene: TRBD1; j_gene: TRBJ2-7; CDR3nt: TGTGCCAGCAGTCGTGGGACAGCCGCTATTTACGAGCAGTACTTC; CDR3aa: CASSRGTAAIYEQYF
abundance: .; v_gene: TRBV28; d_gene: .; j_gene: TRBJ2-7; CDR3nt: TGTGCCAGCAGTCCTGACAACAGGAGGGGCGAGCAGTACTTC; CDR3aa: CASSPDNRRGEQYF
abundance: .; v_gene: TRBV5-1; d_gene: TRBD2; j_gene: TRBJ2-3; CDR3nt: TGCGCCAGCAGCCCCAGGACTAGCGGAACAGATACGCAGTATTTT; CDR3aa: CASSPRTSGTDTQYF
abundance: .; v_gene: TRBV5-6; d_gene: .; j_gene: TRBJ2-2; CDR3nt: TGTGCCAGCACCCCTGGGACAAACCACCGGGAGCTGTTTTTT; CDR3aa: CASTPGTNHRELFF
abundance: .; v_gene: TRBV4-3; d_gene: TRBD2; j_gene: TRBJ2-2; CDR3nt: TGCGCCAGCAGCCAGGTCCTAGCGGGAGTAGGCGGGGAGCTGTTTTTT; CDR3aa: CASSQVLAGVGGELFF
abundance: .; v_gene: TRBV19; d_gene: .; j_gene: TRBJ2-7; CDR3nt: TGTGCCAGTAGTGCCCGGGTTTTAGAGGTCCAGTACTTC; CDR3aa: CASSARVLEVQYF
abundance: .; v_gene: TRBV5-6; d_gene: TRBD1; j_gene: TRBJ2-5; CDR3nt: TGTGCCAGCAGCTTGCCGGGACAGGGTTTAGAAGAGACCCAGTACTTC; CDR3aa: CASSLPGQGLEETQYF
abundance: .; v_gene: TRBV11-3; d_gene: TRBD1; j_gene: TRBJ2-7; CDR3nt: TGTGCCAGCAGCTTAGGCTTGGGACAGGACTACGAGCAGTACTTC; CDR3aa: CASSLGLGQDYEQYF
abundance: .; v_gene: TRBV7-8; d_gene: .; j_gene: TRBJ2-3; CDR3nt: TGTGCCAGCAGCTCCGACATTTCAGGGCGGAGCACAGATACGCAGTATTTT; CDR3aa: CASSSDISGRSTDTQYF
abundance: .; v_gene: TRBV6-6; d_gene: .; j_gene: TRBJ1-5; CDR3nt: TGTGCCAGCAGTTACTCCCCGGGGGGTAGCAATCAGCCCCAGCATTTT; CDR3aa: CASSYSPGGSNQPQHF
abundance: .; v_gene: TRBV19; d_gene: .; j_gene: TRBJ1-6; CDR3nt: TGTGCCAGTAGTATAGAAGCAAGCTCCTATAATTCACCCCTCCACTTT; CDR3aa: CASSIEASSYNSPLHF
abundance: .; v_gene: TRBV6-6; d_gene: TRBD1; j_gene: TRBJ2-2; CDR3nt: TGTGCCAGCAGTTACGACAGGGGCACCGGGGAGCTGTTTTTT; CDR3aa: CASSYDRGTGELFF
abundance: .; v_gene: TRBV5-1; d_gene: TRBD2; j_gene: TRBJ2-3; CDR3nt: TGCGCCAGCAGCCGGGGACTAGGAAGGGCCACAGATACGCAGTATTTT; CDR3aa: CASSRGLGRATDTQYF